A selection of T cell receptor beta chains follows, all from one sample in a study of naive and memory T cell subsets. TCRdb redid the calling of the UMI-ligation and nested PCR reads with MiXCR, one entry per CDR3 protein. The profile shows about 90,000 distinct CDR3 sequences, about 11% of them singletons. The sample taken for sequencing was naive CD4+ T cells from blood. The source is a human donor in good health. Each CDR3 is given with its conserved first and last residue. D genes are given only for firm matches. Rows may omit the clone size; those that give it use once, few, many or a size class.

V	size	J	D	DNA	CDR3
TRBV19	many	TRBJ2-1	TRBD1	TGTGCCAGTAGTACCCGGGACAGGGTGATCAATGAGCAGTTCTTC	CASSTRDRVINEQFF
TRBV12-3/TRBV12-4	NA	TRBJ1-1	NA	TGTGCCAGCAGTTTGAAGGAGGGGGGACGCACTGAAGCTTTCTTT	CASSLKEGGRTEAFF
TRBV30	many	TRBJ2-1	NA	TGTGCCTGGAGCAGGACGTCCAATGAGCAGTTCTTC	CAWSRTSNEQFF
TRBV5-1	few	TRBJ2-5	NA	TGCGCCAGCAGCCGAGAGGGAGAGATGGCCCAGTACTTC	CASSREGEMAQYF
TRBV20-1	many	TRBJ1-5	NA	TGCAGTGCTAGCCAAGGGGGCAATCAGCCCCAGCATTTT	CSASQGGNQPQHF
TRBV7-2	many	TRBJ1-5	NA	TGTGCCAGCAGCTTACAGGGCGCCTTTAATCAGCCCCAGCATTTT	CASSLQGAFNQPQHF
TRBV3-1	NA	TRBJ2-3	TRBD1	TGTGCCAGCAGCCAAGGGACAGGGCCCACAGATACGCAGTATTTT	CASSQGTGPTDTQYF
TRBV6-2/TRBV6-3	few	TRBJ2-7	TRBD2	TGTGCCAGCAGTTACATGAGCGGGGGATACGAGCAGTACTTC	CASSYMSGGYEQYF
TRBV28	few	TRBJ2-7	NA	TGTGCCAGCAGTCTTCTCCCTGGGTCGAAGCAGTACTTC	CASSLLPGSKQYF
TRBV28	few	TRBJ1-6	NA	TGTGCCAGCGGACCGCTCGGGTATTCACCCCTCCACTTT	CASGPLGYSPLHF
TRBV6-2/TRBV6-3	few	TRBJ1-2	TRBD1	TGTGCCAGTGGGACAGGCGGGTCCTATGGCTACACCTTC	CASGTGGSYGYTF
TRBV2	NA	TRBJ2-5	NA	TGTGCCAGCTCGTCCCTCGGGGGCCTCCAAGAGACCCAGTACTTC	CASSSLGGLQETQYF
TRBV24-1	few	TRBJ2-3	TRBD2	TGTGCCACCAGTGATTGGACTAGCGGGACAGATACGCAGTATTTT	CATSDWTSGTDTQYF
TRBV12-3/TRBV12-4	NA	TRBJ2-4	NA	TGTGCCAGCAGTCCCGGGGGTGTCAGGGCAAACATTCAGTACTTC	CASSPGGVRANIQYF
TRBV12-3/TRBV12-4	few	TRBJ2-5	TRBD2	TGTGCCAGCAGACGAGCGGGGGACCAAGAGACCCAGTACTTC	CASRRAGDQETQYF
TRBV28	NA	TRBJ1-6	NA	TGTGCCAGCAGTTTCCGGGGGAGTTCACCCCTCCACTTT	CASSFRGSSPLHF
TRBV6-9	few	TRBJ2-1	TRBD1	TGTGCCAGCAGCCCCCAGGACAGGGGGAACAATGAGCAGTTCTTC	CASSPQDRGNNEQFF
TRBV5-1	few	TRBJ2-3	NA	TGCGCCAGCAGCTTGGGGCAGGGTGTGACAGATACGCAGTATTTT	CASSLGQGVTDTQYF
TRBV5-1	few	TRBJ2-3	TRBD1	TGCGCCAGCAGCAGAAGACAGGGAACACCCACAGATACGCAGTATTTT	CASSRRQGTPTDTQYF